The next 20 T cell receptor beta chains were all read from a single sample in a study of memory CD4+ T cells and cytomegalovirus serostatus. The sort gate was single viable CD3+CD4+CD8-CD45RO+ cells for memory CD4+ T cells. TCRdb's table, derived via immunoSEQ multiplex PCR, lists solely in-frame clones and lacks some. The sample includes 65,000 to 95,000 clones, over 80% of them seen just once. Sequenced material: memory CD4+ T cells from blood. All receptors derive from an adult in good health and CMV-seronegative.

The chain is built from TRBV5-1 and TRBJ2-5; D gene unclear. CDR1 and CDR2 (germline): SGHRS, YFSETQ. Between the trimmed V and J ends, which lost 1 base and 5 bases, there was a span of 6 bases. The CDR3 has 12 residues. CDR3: CASSLSSETQYF. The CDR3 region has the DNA TGCGCCAGCAGCTTGAGTTCCGAGACCCAGTACTTC.

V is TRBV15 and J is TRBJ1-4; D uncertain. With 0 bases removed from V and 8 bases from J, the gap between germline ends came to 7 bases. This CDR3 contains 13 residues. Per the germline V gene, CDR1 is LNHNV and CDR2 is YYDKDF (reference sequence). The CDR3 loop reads CATSRDPREKLFF. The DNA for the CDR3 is TGTGCCACCAGCAGAGATCCCCGAGAAAAACTGTTTTTT. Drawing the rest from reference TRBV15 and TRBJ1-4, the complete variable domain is DAMVIQNPRYQVTQFGKPVTLSCSQTLNHNVMYWYQQKSSQAPKLLFHYYDKDFNNEADTPDNFQSRRPNTSFCFLDIRSPGLGDTAMYLCATSRDPREKLFFGSGTQLSVL.

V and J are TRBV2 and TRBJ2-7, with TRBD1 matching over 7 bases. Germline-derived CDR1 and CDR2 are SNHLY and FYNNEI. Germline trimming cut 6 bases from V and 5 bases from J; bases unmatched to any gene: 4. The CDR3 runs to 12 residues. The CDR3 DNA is TGTGCCAGCAGACCCGACAGGGACGAGCAGTACTTC. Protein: CASRPDRDEQYF.

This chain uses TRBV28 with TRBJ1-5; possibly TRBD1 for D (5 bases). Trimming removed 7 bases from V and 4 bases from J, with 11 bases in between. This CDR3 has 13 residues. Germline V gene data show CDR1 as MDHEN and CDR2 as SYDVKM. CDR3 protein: CASTGTPNQPQHF. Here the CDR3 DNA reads TGTGCCAGCACCGGGACTCCTAATCAGCCCCAGCATTTT.

The CDR3 here is CASRPPGGTGELFF. Written as DNA, the CDR3 is TGTGCCAGCAGGCCACCCGGTGGCACCGGGGAGCTGTTTTTT. V and J are TRBV28 and TRBJ2-2; no firm D call. The germline gives CDR1 MDHEN, CDR2 SYDVKM. CDR3 length: 14 residues. Trimming stripped 6 bases from V and 4 bases from J, with 12 bases between.

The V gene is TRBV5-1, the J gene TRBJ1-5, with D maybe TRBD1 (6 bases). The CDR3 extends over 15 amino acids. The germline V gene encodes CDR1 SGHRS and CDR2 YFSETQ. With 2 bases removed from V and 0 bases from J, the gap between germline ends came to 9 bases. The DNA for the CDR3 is TGCGCCAGCAGCTTCGACAGGTATAGCAATCAGCCCCAGCATTTT. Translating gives CASSFDRYSNQPQHF.

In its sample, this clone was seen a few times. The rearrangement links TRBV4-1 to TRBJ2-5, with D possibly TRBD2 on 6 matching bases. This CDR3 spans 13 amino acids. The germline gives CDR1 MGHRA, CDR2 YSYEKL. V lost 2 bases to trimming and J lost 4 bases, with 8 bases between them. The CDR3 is CASSQWRGETQYF. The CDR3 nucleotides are TGCGCCAGCAGCCAATGGCGGGGAGAGACCCAGTACTTC.

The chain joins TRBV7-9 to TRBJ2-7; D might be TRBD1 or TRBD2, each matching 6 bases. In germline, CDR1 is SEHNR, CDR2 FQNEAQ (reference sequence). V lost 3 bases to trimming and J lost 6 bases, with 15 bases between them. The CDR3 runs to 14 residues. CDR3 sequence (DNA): TGTGCCAGCAGCTTCGGGGGCGGGTCGGGCGAGCAGTACTTC. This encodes CASSFGGGSGEQYF.

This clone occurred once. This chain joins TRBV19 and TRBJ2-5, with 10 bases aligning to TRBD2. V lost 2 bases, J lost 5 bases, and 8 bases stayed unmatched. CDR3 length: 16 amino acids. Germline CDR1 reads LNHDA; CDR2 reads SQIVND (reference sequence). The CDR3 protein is CASSIQKAGGRETQYF. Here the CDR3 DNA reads TGTGCCAGTAGTATACAAAAAGCGGGGGGGCGGGAGACCCAGTACTTC.

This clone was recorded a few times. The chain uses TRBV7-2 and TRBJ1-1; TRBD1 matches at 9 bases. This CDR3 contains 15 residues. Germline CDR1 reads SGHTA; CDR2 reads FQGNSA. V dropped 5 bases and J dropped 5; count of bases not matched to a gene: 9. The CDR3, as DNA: TGTGCCAGCAGCCCAAGAACAGGGGGCAATACTGAAGCTTTCTTT. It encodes CASSPRTGGNTEAFF.

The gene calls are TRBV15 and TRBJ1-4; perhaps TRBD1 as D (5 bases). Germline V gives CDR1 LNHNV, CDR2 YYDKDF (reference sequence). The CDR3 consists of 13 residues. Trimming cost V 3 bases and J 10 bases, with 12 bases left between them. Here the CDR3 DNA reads TGTGCCACCAGCAGGGCTATTCAGGGAAAACTGTTTTTT. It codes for CATSRAIQGKLFF.

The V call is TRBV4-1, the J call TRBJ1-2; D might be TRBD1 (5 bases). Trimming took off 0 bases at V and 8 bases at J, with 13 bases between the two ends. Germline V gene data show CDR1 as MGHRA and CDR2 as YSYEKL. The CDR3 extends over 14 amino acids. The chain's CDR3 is CASSQDRVAGGYTF. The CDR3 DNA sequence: TGCGCCAGCAGCCAAGACAGGGTGGCGGGGGGCTACACCTTC.

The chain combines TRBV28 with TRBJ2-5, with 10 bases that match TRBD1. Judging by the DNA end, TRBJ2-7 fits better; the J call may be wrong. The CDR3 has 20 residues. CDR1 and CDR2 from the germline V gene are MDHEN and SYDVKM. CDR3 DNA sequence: TGTGCCAGCAGTTTATACTCGGGGACAGGGGCCCTATATGGATACTACGAGCAGTACTTC. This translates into CASSLYSGTGALYGYYEQYF.

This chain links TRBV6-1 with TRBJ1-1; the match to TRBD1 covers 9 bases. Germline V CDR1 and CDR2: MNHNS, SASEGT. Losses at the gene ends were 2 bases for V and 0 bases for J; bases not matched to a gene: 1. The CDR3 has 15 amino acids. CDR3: CASSERDRVNTEAFF. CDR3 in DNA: TGTGCCAGCAGTGAAAGGGACAGGGTGAACACTGAAGCTTTCTTT.

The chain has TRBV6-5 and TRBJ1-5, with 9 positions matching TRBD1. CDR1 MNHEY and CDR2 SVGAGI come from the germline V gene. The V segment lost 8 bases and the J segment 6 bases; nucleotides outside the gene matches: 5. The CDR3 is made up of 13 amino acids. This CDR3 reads CASGRQGGQPQHF. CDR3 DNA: TGTGCCAGCGGCCGACAGGGGGGTCAGCCCCAGCATTTT.

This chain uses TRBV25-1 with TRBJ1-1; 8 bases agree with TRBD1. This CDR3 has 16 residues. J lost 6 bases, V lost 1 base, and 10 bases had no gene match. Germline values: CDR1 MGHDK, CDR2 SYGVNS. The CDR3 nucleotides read TGTGCCAGCAGTGAATTCCCTCAGGGGGCGCCCGCTGAAGCTTTCTTT. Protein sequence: CASSEFPQGAPAEAFF. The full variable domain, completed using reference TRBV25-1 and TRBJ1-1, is EADIYQTPRYLVIGTGKKITLECSQTMGHDKMYWYQQDPGMELHLIHYSYGVNSTEKGDLSSESTVSRIRTEHFPLTLESARPSHTSQYLCASSEFPQGAPAEAFFGQGTRLTVV.

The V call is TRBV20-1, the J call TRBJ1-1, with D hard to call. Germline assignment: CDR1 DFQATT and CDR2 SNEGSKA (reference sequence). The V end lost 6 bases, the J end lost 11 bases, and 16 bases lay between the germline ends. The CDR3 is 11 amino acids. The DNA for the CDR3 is TGCAGTGCCCGGTTGGATGAGCGCGCTTTCTTT. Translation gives CSARLDERAFF.

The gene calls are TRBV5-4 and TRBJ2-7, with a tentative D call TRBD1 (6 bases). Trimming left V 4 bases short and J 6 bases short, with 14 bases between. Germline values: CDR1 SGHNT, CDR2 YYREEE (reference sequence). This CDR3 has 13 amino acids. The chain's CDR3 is CASSAQGWTEQYF. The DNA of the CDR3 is TGTGCCAGCAGCGCCCAGGGGTGGACCGAGCAGTACTTC. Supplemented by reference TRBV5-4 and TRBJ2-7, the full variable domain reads ETGVTQSPTHLIKTRGQQVTLRCSSQSGHNTVSWYQQALGQGPQFIFQYYREEENGRGNFPPRFSGLQFPNYSSELNVNALELDDSALYLCASSAQGWTEQYFGPGTRLTVT.

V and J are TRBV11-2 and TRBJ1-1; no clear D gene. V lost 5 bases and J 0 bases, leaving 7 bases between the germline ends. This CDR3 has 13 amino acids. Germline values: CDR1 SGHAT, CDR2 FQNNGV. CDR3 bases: TGTGCCAGCAGCCCGTCCCTGAACACTGAAGCTTTCTTT. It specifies CASSPSLNTEAFF.

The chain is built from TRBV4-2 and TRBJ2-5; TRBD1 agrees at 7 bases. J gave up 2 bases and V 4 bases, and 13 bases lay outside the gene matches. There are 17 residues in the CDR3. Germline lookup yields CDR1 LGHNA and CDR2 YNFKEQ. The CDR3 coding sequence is TGTGCCAGCAGCCTTCTGGAAGGGGGCGGCATTCAAGAGACCCAGTACTTC. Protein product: CASSLLEGGGIQETQYF.